This is a list of T cell receptor beta chains from one sample in a study of cytomegalovirus exposure and HLA in healthy donors. Produced via immunoSEQ multiplex PCR; TCRdb's table is partial and in-frame only. The sample shows roughly 120,000 clones, 79% of them seen only once. The sequencing sample was made of PBMCs. These receptor sequences come from a man younger than 40 in good health and CMV-seropositive. The CDR3 runs from the conserved cysteine through the conserved F or W. The order of the fields is CDR3 protein, CDR3 DNA, J gene, D gene, V gene. D genes are given only for firm matches.

CASSQDRDTEAFF TGCGCCAGCAGCCAAGACAGGGACACTGAAGCTTTCTTT TRBJ1-1 - TRBV4-3
CSSSPPGRGFRSPLHF TGTTCCAGCAGCCCTCCTGGGAGAGGGTTCAGGTCACCCCTCCACTTT TRBJ1-6 - TRBV7-9
CASIGQGLSEQYF TGTGCCAGCATCGGACAGGGTCTCAGCGAGCAGTACTTC TRBJ2-7 TRBD1 TRBV27
CASSLRVGGRRNEQFF TGTGCCAGCAGCTTAAGGGTCGGGGGGCGCCGAAATGAGCAGTTCTTC TRBJ2-1 - TRBV7-3
CASSLSWRGSGTGELFF TGTGCCAGCAGCTTATCCTGGCGGGGGTCGGGCACCGGGGAGCTGTTTTTT TRBJ2-2 TRBD2 TRBV7-6
CASRSRPGAGYEQYF TGTGCCAGCAGGAGTAGACCGGGAGCGGGATACGAGCAGTACTTC TRBJ2-7 TRBD2 TRBV28
CASSFRPGGRRYYGYTF TGTGCCAGCAGCTTTCGGCCGGGGGGGCGACGTTACTATGGCTACACCTTC TRBJ1-2 - TRBV5-8
CASSEQGQGYEQYF TGTGCCAGCAGTGAACAGGGACAGGGTTACGAGCAGTACTTC TRBJ2-7 TRBD1 TRBV2
CASSRTRDRLSGANGLTF TGTGCCAGCAGCCGGACCCGGGACAGGCTCTCTGGGGCCAACGGCCTGACTTTC TRBJ2-6 TRBD1 TRBV7-2
CASSGRTGWNSPLHF TGTGCCAGTAGTGGGCGGACAGGGTGGAATTCACCCCTCCACTTT TRBJ1-6 TRBD1 TRBV19
CASRPQGSNEKLFF TGCGCCAGCAGACCACAGGGCTCTAATGAAAAACTGTTTTTT TRBJ1-4 - TRBV5-1
CASRSSSGRPTNGSYNEQFF TGTGCAAGTCGCTCGTCTAGCGGGAGGCCTACGAATGGCTCCTACAATGAGCAGTTCTTC TRBJ2-1 - TRBV12-2
CASSIDRTAGNTIYF TGTGCCAGTAGTATAGATAGGACAGCCGGAAACACCATATATTTT TRBJ1-3 - TRBV19